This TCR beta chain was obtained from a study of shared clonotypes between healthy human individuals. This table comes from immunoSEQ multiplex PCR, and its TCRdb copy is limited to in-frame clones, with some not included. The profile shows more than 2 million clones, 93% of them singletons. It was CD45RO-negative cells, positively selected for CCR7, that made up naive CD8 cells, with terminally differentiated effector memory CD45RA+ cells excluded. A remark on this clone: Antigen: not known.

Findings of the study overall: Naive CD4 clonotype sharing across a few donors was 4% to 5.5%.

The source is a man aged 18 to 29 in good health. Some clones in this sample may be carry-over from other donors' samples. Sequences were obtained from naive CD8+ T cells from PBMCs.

The CDR3 region is CASSQQDRGGPGNTIYF. The CDR3 nucleotides are TGCGCCAGCAGCCAACAAGATAGGGGGGGCCCTGGAAACACCATATATTTT. This sequence joins TRBV4-1 and TRBJ1-3; D possibly corresponds to TRBD1 (6 bases). From germline, CDR1 is MGHRA and CDR2 YSYEKL. The CDR3 consists of 17 residues. Trimming shortened V by 2 bases and J by 2 bases, and 16 bases separated the two germline ends.